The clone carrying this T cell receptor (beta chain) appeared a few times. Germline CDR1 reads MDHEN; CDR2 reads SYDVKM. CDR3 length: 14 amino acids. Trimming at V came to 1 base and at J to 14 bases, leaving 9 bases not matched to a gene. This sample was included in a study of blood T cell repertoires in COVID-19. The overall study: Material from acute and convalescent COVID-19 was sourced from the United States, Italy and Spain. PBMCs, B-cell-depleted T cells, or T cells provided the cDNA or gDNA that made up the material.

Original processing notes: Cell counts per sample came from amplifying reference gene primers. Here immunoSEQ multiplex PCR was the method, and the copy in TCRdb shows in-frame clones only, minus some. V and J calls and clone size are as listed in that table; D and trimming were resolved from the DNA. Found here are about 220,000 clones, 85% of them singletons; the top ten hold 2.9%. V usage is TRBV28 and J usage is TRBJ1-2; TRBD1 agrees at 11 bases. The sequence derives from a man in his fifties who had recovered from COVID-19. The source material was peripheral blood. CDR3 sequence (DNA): TGTGCCAGCAGTTTATCGGGACAGGGGGTCCGGGGGACCTTC. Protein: CASSLSGQGVRGTF.